The 25 T cell receptor beta chains reported below all come from one sample, sequenced in a study of vaccination effects on CD4 cells after COVID-19. These TCRs are of unknown antigen specificity. It was after around eleven days of culture that CD4+ T cells were isolated. Here immunoSEQ multiplex PCR was the method, and the copy in TCRdb shows in-frame clones only, minus some. The repertoire holds 65,000 to 80,000 clones, 70% to 80% seen once, with roughly 1.9% in the top ten. The material sequenced was CD4+ T cells from PBMCs cultured without peptide, taken before COVID-19 vaccination. The receptors come from a human donor who received a COVID-19 vaccine.

The V call is TRBV30, the J call TRBJ2-1; TRBD1 agrees at 9 bases. CDR1 is GTSNPN, CDR2 SVGIG, per germline (reference sequence). CDR3 length equals 15 residues. V trimming: 6 bases; J trimming: 4 bases; junction bases outside the gene matches: 10. The CDR3 loop is CACSLGTGSYNEQFF. For the CDR3, the DNA is TGTGCCTGCTCCCTTGGGACAGGGTCTTACAATGAGCAGTTCTTC.

CDR3 in amino acids: CASSLYAGTTPEQYV. CDR3 coding DNA: TGTGCCAGCAGCTTGTACGCCGGGACCACCCCCGAGCAGTACGTC. The rearrangement joins TRBV5-5 to TRBJ2-7; D is tentatively TRBD1 or TRBD2 (5 bases each). V gave up 1 base and J gave up 6 bases, with 17 bases separating them. Germline CDR1 SGHKS, CDR2 YYEKEE (reference sequence). The CDR3 covers 15 residues.

This rearrangement joins TRBV5-1 to TRBJ1-1; 8 bases agree with TRBD1. Germline loops: CDR1 SGHRS, CDR2 YFSETQ. The trim removed 3 bases at V and 2 bases at J, leaving 3 bases unmatched. The CDR3 runs to 14 residues. The CDR3 loop reads CASSWDRRNTEAFF. The CDR3 DNA sequence: TGCGCCAGCAGCTGGGACAGGAGAAACACTGAAGCTTTCTTT.

The CDR3 coding sequence is TGTGCCAGCAGCTTAGCGCAGGGTTCGGAGCCCCAGCATTTT. Translation gives CASSLAQGSEPQHF. V is TRBV7-2 and J is TRBJ1-5, with TRBD1 as a possible D gene (5 bases). Germline V gene data show CDR1 as SGHTA and CDR2 as FQGNSA. The CDR3 consists of 14 residues. Trimming shortened V by 0 bases and J by 8 bases, and 11 bases separated the two germline ends.

The chain couples TRBV7-2 to TRBJ1-1; D call uncertain. Germline V gene data show CDR1 as SGHTA and CDR2 as FQGNSA. Between the trimmed V and J ends, which lost 5 bases and 5 bases, there was a span of 12 bases. The CDR3 consists of 13 residues. As DNA, the CDR3 is TGTGCCAGCAGCGGTGAGAGAAAGACTGAAGCTTTCTTT. It is translated as CASSGERKTEAFF.

The chain is built from TRBV5-1 and TRBJ2-1; TRBD2 matches 15 bases. V lost 4 bases to trimming and J lost 6 bases; unmatched junction nucleotides: 11. CDR1 and CDR2 (germline): SGHRS, YFSETQ. CDR3 length: 18 amino acids. The CDR3 coding sequence is TGCGCCAGCAGCCAGGGACTAGCGGGGGGCGAAAGGTTCAATGAGCAGTTCTTC. Translating it yields CASSQGLAGGERFNEQFF. The full variable domain, its missing parts supplied by reference TRBV5-1 and TRBJ2-1, is KAGVTQTPRYLIKTRGQQVTLSCSPISGHRSVSWYQQTPGQGLQFLFEYFSETQRNKGNFPGRFSGRQFSNSRSEMNVSTLELGDSALYLCASSQGLAGGERFNEQFFGPGTRLTVL.

The chain has TRBV28 and TRBJ1-5; tentatively, D is TRBD1 (6 bases). CDR1 and CDR2 (germline): MDHEN, SYDVKM. This CDR3 spans 17 amino acids. V was shortened by 7 bases and J by 1 base, with 20 bases between the two germline ends. DNA of the CDR3: TGTGCCAGCATCCCCCCGATAGGACAGCCGAGCAATCAGCCCCAGCATTTT. Encoded protein: CASIPPIGQPSNQPQHF.

Comment on this clone: At one end, the junction sequence differs from germline, possibly due to a read error. The chain links TRBV28 to TRBJ1-1, with 8 bases identical to TRBD1. The germline CDR1 and CDR2 sequences are MDHEN and SYDVKM. This CDR3 spans 11 amino acids. The DNA of the CDR3 is TGTGCCGGCAGGGGGCTCGGTGAAGCTTTCTTT. Translated, it gives CAGRGLGEAFF.

This clone occurred a few times. The CDR3 is CASSYSLATGELFF. The DNA of the CDR3 is TGTGCCAGCAGTTACTCGCTCGCGACCGGGGAGCTGTTTTTT. The gene calls are TRBV6-5 and TRBJ2-2; no clear D gene. V lost 0 bases and J lost 5, with 7 bases in between. CDR3 length: 14 amino acids. Germline lookup yields CDR1 MNHEY and CDR2 SVGAGI.

This rearrangement joins TRBV6-5 to TRBJ1-1; D may be TRBD1 (5 bases). The CDR3 contains 15 residues. Trimming removed 7 bases at V and 6 bases at J, with 21 bases between. Germline CDR1 is MNHEY and CDR2 is SVGAGI. CDR3 DNA sequence: TGTGCCAGCAAGGGACCCGGAGGGGAGCACTCTGAAGCTTTCTTT. Residues: CASKGPGGEHSEAFF.

The chain employs TRBV11-2 and TRBJ1-5; no clear D gene. CDR3 size: 13 residues. V was trimmed by 3 bases and J by 6 bases, leaving 9 bases between them. Germline V gene lookup returns CDR1 SGHAT and CDR2 FQNNGV. CDR3 nucleotides: TGTGCCAGCAGCTTCCGGGGAAGTCAGCCCCAGCATTTT. Translation: CASSFRGSQPQHF.

The chain uses TRBV18 and TRBJ2-2; TRBD1 matches at 8 bases. J gave up 2 bases and V 3 bases, and 14 bases lay outside the gene matches. CDR1 and CDR2 from the germline V gene are KGHSH and LQKENI. This CDR3 has 19 amino acids. The CDR3 nucleotides read TGTGCCAGCTCACCGCGGAGGACAGGGAGATACCCTAACACCGGGGAGCTGTTTTTT. Translation gives CASSPRRTGRYPNTGELFF.

V and J are TRBV3-1 (or the pseudogene TRBV3-2) and TRBJ2-2; the D gene is possibly TRBD2 (6 bases). The V and J ends lost 3 bases and 5 bases respectively, with 10 bases between them. The CDR3 is made up of 14 amino acids. Per germline, CDR1 LGHDT and CDR2 YNNKEL (reference sequence). The chain's CDR3 is CASSQGLGTGELFF. The CDR3 region has the DNA TGTGCCAGCAGCCAGGGACTGGGGACCGGGGAGCTGTTTTTT.

The J gene is TRBJ2-3, the V gene TRBV15, with D perhaps assigned TRBD1 or TRBD2 (7 bases each). This CDR3 contains 16 residues. The V gene's germline CDR1 is LNHNV and CDR2 YYDKDF (reference sequence). Between the trimmed V and J ends, which lost 1 base and 1 base, there was a span of 12 bases. The CDR3 sequence: CATSRGRGGGTDTQYF. The CDR3 region has the DNA TGTGCCACCAGCAGAGGCAGGGGGGGTGGCACAGATACGCAGTATTTT.

The chain combines TRBV21-1 with TRBJ1-3. TRBV21-1 is a known pseudogene. The CDR3 totals 15 residues. The CDR3 loop is CASRWSGLNGNTIYF. CDR3 coding DNA: TGTGCCAGCAGATGGAGTGGGTTAAATGGAAACACCATATATTTT.

The chain uses TRBV7-2 and TRBJ2-5, with TRBD1 matching over 9 bases. Germline loops: CDR1 SGHTA, CDR2 FQGNSA. The CDR3 sequence is 15 residues long. With 5 bases clipped from V and 1 base from J, the junction kept 5 bases outside the gene matches. CDR3 DNA: TGTGCCAGCAGCGCCCAGACAGGGGGCCAAGAGACCCAGTACTTC. It encodes CASSAQTGGQETQYF.

The chain employs TRBV19 and TRBJ2-5; D not certain. Germline V gene data show CDR1 as LNHDA and CDR2 as SQIVND (reference sequence). V dropped 6 bases and J dropped 5 bases, with 13 bases sitting between them. The CDR3 loop spans 13 amino acids. The CDR3 sequence: CASRRDSGETQYF. CDR3 sequence (DNA): TGTGCCAGTAGGCGCGACTCCGGGGAGACCCAGTACTTC.

The chain has TRBV29-1 and TRBJ1-2; D is undetermined. CDR1 and CDR2 from the germline V gene are SQVTM and ANQGSEA. The CDR3 extends over 12 amino acids. Trimming shortened V by 6 bases and J by 0 bases, and 8 bases separated the two germline ends. CDR3 amino acids: CSVAFTNYGYTF. The CDR3 DNA reads as TGCAGCGTGGCATTCACTAACTATGGCTACACCTTC. Full variable domain (rest looked up from reference TRBV29-1 and TRBJ1-2): SAVISQKPSRDICQRGTSLTIQCQVDSQVTMMFWYRQQPGQSLTLIATANQGSEATYESGFVIDKFPISRPNLTFSTLTVSNMSPEDSSIYLCSVAFTNYGYTFGSGTRLTVV.

The chain employs TRBV6-2 or TRBV6-3 and TRBJ1-2, with D possibly TRBD1 on 5 matching bases. Germline V gives CDR1 MNHEY, CDR2 SVGEGT. The V gene lost 6 bases and the J gene lost 2 bases, with 16 bases spanning the gap. The CDR3 covers 15 residues. In nucleotides, the CDR3 is TGTGCCAGCAGCCTTGGGGGGAGTGGAAACTATGGCTACACCTTC. It is translated as CASSLGGSGNYGYTF.

This chain uses TRBV5-1 with TRBJ1-2; TRBD1 aligns across 9 bases. The CDR3 sequence is 15 residues long. V was clipped by 0 bases and J by 6 bases; unmatched bases: 6. CDR1 and CDR2 (germline): SGHRS, YFSETQ. In DNA, the CDR3 is TGCGCCAGCAGCTTGGTGGGACAGGGCGCCGATGGCTACACCTTC. It codes for CASSLVGQGADGYTF.

The chain recombines TRBV3-1 (or the pseudogene TRBV3-2) with TRBJ1-2, with D perhaps matching TRBD1 (6 bases). V was cut by 1 base and J by 2 bases, with 11 bases left in between. The CDR3 loop spans 15 amino acids. Germline-derived CDR1 and CDR2 are LGHDT and YNNKEL (reference sequence). CDR3 protein: CASSQVWQGNYGYTF. DNA of the CDR3: TGTGCCAGCAGCCAAGTCTGGCAGGGGAACTATGGCTACACCTTC.

This clone came up a few times. The V call is TRBV7-3, the J call TRBJ1-6; TRBD1 might be the D (5 bases). The CDR3 has 15 amino acids. V gave up 0 bases and J gave up 7 bases, with 10 bases separating them. The V gene's germline CDR1 is SGHTA and CDR2 FQGTGA. CDR3 DNA sequence: TGTGCCAGCAGCTTAACGGGGACGGGGAATTCACCCCTCCACTTT. The encoded protein is CASSLTGTGNSPLHF. Full variable domain (missing parts from reference TRBV7-3 and TRBJ1-6): GAGVSQTPSNKVTEKGKYVELRCDPISGHTALYWYRQSLGQGPEFLIYFQGTGAADDSGLPNDRFFAVRPEGSVSTLKIQRTERGDSAVYLCASSLTGTGNSPLHFGNGTRLTVT.

The CDR3: CASSYARGRGSGELFF. The CDR3 bases are TGTGCCAGCAGTTACGCTCGGGGTCGGGGCTCCGGGGAGCTGTTTTTT. This rearrangement joins TRBV6-5 to TRBJ2-2; D is perhaps TRBD1 or TRBD2 (5 bases each). Germline values: CDR1 MNHEY, CDR2 SVGAGI. The CDR3 is made up of 16 amino acids. V was clipped by 2 bases and J by 6 bases, with 16 bases between them.

V gene TRBV5-8 combines with J gene TRBJ2-3; no reliable D call. Germline lookup yields CDR1 SGHTS and CDR2 YDEGEE. Trimming cost V 4 bases and J 4 bases, with 10 bases left between them. This CDR3 comprises 13 residues. The CDR3: CASSPVSSDTQYF. For the CDR3, the DNA is TGTGCCAGCAGCCCTGTTTCCTCAGATACGCAGTATTTT.

This chain links TRBV6-1 with TRBJ1-5; TRBD1 might be the D (5 bases). The V end lost 2 bases, the J end lost 1 base, and 12 bases lay between the germline ends. CDR1 is MNHNS, CDR2 SASEGT, per germline. This CDR3 is 16 amino acids long. CDR3 nucleotide sequence: TGTGCCAGCAGTGAAAACAGGTTAGGGAGCAATCAGCCCCAGCATTTT. Protein product: CASSENRLGSNQPQHF.